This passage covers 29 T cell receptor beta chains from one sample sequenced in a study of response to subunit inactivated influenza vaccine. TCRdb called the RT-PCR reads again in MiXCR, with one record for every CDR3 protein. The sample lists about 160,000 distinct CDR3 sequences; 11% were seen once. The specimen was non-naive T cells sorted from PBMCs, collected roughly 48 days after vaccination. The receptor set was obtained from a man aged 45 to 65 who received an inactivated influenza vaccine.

DNA for the CDR3: TGTGCCAGCAGTCGAAGGGGACCGAACGAGCAGTACTTC. This encodes CASSRRGPNEQYF. The chain combines TRBV6-2 or TRBV6-3 with TRBJ2-7, with D perhaps being TRBD1 or TRBD2 (5 bases each). The CDR3 loop spans 13 amino acids. The germline V gene encodes CDR1 MNHEY and CDR2 SVGEGT. Trimming removed 5 bases from V and 5 bases from J, with 13 bases in between.

CDR3 protein: CAITATGIGTDTQYF. CDR3 sequence (DNA): TGTGCCATCACCGCGACAGGGATAGGCACAGATACGCAGTATTTT. The chain uses TRBV10-3 and TRBJ2-3, with TRBD1 matching 7 bases. The CDR3 extends over 15 amino acids. CDR1 is ENHRY and CDR2 is SYGVKD in the germline V gene. Germline trimming cut 7 bases from V and 1 base from J; bases unmatched to any gene: 8.

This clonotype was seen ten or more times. The DNA of the CDR3 is TGTGCCAGCAGTTACTTAGAGGGGATGGAGACCCAGTACTTC. Its protein is CASSYLEGMETQYF. The V call is TRBV6-5, the J call TRBJ2-5, with D perhaps TRBD1 or TRBD2 (5 bases each). The CDR3 covers 14 residues. Trimming took off 1 base at V and 5 bases at J, with 11 bases between the two ends. Germline values: CDR1 MNHEY, CDR2 SVGAGI.

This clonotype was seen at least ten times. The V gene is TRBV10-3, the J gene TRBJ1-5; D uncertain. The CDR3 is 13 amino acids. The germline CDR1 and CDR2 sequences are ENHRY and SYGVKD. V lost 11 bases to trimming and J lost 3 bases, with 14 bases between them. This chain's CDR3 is CASKRAINQPQHF. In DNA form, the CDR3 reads TGTGCCTCGAAAAGGGCAATCAATCAGCCCCAGCATTTT.

In nucleotides, the CDR3 is TGTGCCAGCAGGCAGAACAGGGGCACTGAAGCTTTCTTT. Translating it yields CASRQNRGTEAFF. This chain connects TRBV6-2 or TRBV6-3 to TRBJ1-1; TRBD1 matches 7 bases. This CDR3 spans 13 amino acids. Germline V gene lookup returns CDR1 MNHEY and CDR2 SVGEGT. After removal of 6 bases from V and 4 bases from J, the junction contained 5 bases not matched to a gene.

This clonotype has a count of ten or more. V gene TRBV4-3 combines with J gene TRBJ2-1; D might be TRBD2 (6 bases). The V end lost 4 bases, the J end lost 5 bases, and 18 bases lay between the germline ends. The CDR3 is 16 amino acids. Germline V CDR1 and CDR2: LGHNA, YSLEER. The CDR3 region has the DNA TGCGCCAGCAGCCCGCAGGCTAGCGCCATAAACAATGAGCAGTTCTTC. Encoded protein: CASSPQASAINNEQFF.

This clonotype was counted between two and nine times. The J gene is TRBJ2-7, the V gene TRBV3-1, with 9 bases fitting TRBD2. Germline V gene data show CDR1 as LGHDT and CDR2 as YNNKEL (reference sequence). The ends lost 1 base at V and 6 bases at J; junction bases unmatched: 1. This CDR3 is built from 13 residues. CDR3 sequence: CASSQGGGVEQYF. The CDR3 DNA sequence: TGTGCCAGCAGCCAAGGCGGGGGGGTCGAGCAGTACTTC.

CDR3 DNA: TGTGCCACCAGCAGAGATCTGAGATATAATTCACCCCTCCACTTT. Protein product: CATSRDLRYNSPLHF. This sequence joins TRBV15 and TRBJ1-6; D uncertain. There are 15 residues in the CDR3. Trimming shortened V by 0 bases and J by 4 bases, and 7 bases separated the two germline ends. CDR1 and CDR2 from the germline V gene are LNHNV and YYDKDF (reference sequence).

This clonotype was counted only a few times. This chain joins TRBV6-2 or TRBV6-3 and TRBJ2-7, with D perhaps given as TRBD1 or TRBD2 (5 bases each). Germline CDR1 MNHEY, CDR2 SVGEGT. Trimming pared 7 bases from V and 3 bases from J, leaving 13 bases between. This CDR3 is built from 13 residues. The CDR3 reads CASTPGPRYEQYF. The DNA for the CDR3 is TGTGCCAGCACTCCGGGACCCCGCTACGAGCAGTACTTC.

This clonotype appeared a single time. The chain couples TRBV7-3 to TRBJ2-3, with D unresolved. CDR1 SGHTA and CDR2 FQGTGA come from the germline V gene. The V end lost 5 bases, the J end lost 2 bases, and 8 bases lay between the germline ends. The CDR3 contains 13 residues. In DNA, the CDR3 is TGTGCCAGCAGCGAGACCGTCACAGATACGCAGTATTTT. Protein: CASSETVTDTQYF.

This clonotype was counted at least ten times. In DNA, the CDR3 is TGTGCCAGCAGTTTACGGACGAGCACAGATACGCAGTATTTT. It codes for CASSLRTSTDTQYF. This chain links TRBV5-8 with TRBJ2-3; the D is unclear. The CDR3 is made up of 14 amino acids. The V gene lost 5 bases and the J gene lost 0 bases, with 10 bases spanning the gap. Germline CDR1 is SGHTS and CDR2 is YDEGEE.

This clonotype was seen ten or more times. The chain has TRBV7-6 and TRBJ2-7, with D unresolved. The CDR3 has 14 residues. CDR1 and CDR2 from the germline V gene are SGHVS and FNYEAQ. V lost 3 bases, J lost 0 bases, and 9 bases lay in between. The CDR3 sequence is CASSLERTSYEQYF. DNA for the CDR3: TGTGCCAGCAGCTTGGAGAGGACCTCCTACGAGCAGTACTTC.

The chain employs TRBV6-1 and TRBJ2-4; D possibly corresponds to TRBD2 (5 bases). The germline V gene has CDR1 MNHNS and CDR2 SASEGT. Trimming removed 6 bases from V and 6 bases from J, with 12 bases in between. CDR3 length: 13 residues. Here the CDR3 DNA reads TGTGCCAGCAGGGAGGTTCGTGGAAACATTCAGTACTTC. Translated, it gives CASREVRGNIQYF.

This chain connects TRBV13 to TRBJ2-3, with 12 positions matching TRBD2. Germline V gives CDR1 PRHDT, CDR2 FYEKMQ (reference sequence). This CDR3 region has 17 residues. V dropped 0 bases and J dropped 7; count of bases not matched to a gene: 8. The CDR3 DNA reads TGTGCCAGCAGCTTAGGCCTAGACGGACTAGCGGGATATACGCAGTATTTT. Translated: CASSLGLDGLAGYTQYF.

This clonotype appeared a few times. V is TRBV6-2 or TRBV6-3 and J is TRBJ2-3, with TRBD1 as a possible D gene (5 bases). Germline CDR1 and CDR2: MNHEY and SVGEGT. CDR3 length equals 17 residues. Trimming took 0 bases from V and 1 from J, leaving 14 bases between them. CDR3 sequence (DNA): TGTGCCAGCAGTTACTCGATGGGGCTATATGGCACAGATACGCAGTATTTT. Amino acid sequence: CASSYSMGLYGTDTQYF.

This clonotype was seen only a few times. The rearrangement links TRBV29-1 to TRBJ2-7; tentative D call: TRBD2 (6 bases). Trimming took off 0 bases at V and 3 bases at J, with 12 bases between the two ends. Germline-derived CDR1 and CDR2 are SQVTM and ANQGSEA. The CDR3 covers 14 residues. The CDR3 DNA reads TGCAGCGTTGAAGATCGCGGGACCGACTACGAGCAGTACTTC. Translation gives CSVEDRGTDYEQYF.

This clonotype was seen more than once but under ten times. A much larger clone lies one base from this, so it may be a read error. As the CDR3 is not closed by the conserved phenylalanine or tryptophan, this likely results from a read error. DNA of the CDR3: TGTGCCAGCAGCCCCACCGGGAGGTATTACAATGAGCAGTTCTAC. Translating it yields CASSPTGRYYNEQFY. The V and J genes are TRBV7-9 and TRBJ2-1; 7 bases line up with TRBD2. Germline values: CDR1 SEHNR, CDR2 FQNEAQ (reference sequence). This CDR3 has 15 amino acids. Trimming took 5 bases from V and 4 from J; bases not matched to a gene: 8.

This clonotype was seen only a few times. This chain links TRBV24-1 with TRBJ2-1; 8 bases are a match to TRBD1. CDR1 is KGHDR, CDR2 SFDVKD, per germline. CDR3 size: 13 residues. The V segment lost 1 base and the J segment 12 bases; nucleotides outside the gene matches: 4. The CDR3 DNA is TGTGCCACCAGTGATTTTTCCGGACAGGGGCAGTTCTTC. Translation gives CATSDFSGQGQFF.

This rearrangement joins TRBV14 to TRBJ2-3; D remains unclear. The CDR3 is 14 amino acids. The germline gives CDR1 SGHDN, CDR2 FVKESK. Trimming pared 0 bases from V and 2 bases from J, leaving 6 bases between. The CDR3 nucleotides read TGTGCCAGCAGCCAAGACGCCTACACAGATACGCAGTATTTT. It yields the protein CASSQDAYTDTQYF. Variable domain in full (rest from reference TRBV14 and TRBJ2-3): EAGVTQFPSHSVIEKGQTVTLRCDPISGHDNLYWYRRVMGKEIKFLLHFVKESKQDESGMPNNRFLAERTGGTYSTLKVQPAELEDSGVYFCASSQDAYTDTQYFGPGTRLTVL.

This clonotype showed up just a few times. The CDR3 DNA reads as TGCAGTGCTAGGGGAATTAACACTGAAGCTTTCTTT. It encodes CSARGINTEAFF. V and J are TRBV20-1 and TRBJ1-1; no firm D call. This CDR3 has 12 residues. In germline, CDR1 is DFQATT, CDR2 SNEGSKA (reference sequence). The ends were cut back, 3 bases at V and 2 bases at J, with 7 bases in the middle.

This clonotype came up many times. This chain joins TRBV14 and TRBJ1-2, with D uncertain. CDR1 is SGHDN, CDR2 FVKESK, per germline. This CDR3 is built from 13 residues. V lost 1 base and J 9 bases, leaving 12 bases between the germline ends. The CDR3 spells CASSQAGSRSYTF. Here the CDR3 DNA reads TGTGCCAGCAGCCAAGCGGGCAGTAGAAGCTACACCTTC.

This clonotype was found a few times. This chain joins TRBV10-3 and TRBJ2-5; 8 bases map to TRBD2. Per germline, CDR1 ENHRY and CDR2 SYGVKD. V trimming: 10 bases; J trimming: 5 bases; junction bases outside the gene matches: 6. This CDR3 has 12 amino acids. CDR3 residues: CATSGGLETQYF. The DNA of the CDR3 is TGTGCCACCAGCGGGGGCCTGGAGACCCAGTACTTC.

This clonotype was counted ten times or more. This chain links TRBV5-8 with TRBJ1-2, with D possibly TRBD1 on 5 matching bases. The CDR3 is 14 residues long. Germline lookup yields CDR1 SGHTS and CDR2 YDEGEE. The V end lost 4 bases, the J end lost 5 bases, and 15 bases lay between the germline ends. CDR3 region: CASSRPGLAYGYTF. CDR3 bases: TGTGCCAGCAGCCGCCCGGGGCTAGCGTATGGCTACACCTTC.

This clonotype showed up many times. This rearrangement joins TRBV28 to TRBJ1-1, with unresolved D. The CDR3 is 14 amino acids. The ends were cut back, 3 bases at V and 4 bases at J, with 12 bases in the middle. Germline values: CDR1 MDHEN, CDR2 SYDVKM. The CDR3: CASSFVMMVTEAFF. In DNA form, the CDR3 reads TGTGCCAGCAGTTTTGTGATGATGGTCACTGAAGCTTTCTTT.

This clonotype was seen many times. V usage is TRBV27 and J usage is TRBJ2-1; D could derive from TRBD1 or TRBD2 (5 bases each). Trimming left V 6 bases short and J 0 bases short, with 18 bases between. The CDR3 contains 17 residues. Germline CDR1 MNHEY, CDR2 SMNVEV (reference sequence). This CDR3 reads CASSLSGAIRSYNEQFF. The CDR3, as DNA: TGTGCCAGCAGCTTGTCCGGGGCCATCCGCTCCTACAATGAGCAGTTCTTC.

CDR3 residues: CSGGEGGYGYTF. The CDR3 DNA reads TGCAGCGGGGGGGAGGGGGGATATGGCTACACCTTC. The V and J genes are TRBV29-1 and TRBJ1-2, with a tentative D call TRBD1 (6 bases). The CDR3 has 12 residues. Trimming stripped 7 bases from V and 5 bases from J, with 14 bases between. Germline lookup yields CDR1 SQVTM and CDR2 ANQGSEA.

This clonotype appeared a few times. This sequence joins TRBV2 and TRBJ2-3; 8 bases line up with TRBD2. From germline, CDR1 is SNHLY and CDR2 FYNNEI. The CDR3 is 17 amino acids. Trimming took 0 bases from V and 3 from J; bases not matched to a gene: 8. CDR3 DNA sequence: TGTGCCAGCAGTGAAGCGTATGGGACTAGAGATACAGATACGCAGTATTTT. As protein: CASSEAYGTRDTDTQYF.

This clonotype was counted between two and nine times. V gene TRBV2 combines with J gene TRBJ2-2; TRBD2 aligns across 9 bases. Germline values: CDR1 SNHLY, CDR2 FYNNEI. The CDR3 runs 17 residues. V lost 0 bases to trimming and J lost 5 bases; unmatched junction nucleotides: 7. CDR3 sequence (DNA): TGTGCCAGCAGTGAAGCGCCTCCCAGCGGGGGGACCGGGGAGCTGTTTTTT. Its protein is CASSEAPPSGGTGELFF. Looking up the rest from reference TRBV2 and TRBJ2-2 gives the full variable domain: EPEVTQTPSHQVTQMGQEVILRCVPISNHLYFYWYRQILGQKVEFLVSFYNNEISEKSEIFDDQFSVERPDGSNFTLKIRSTKLEDSAMYFCASSEAPPSGGTGELFFGEGSRLTVL.

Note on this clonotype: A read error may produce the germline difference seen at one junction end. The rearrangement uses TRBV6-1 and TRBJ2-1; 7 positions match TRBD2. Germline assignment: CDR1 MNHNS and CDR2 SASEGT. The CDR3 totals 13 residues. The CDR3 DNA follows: TGTGCCAGCAGGGAAGCGGGGCTCAATGAGCAGTTCTTC. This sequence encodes CASREAGLNEQFF.